This T cell receptor beta chain was documented in a study of blood T cell repertoires in COVID-19 (dated by TCRdb to the early 2020s). For the wider study: Collaborator samples came from the United States, Italy and Spain and covered acute and convalescent phases of COVID-19. The samples were drawn from two sources: the first 160 participants of the ongoing ImmuneRACE study, and about 1,300 subjects contributed by 6 global collaborators. Sample metadata almost always included a de-identified subject ID, COVID-19 status, age in years and sex. Subjects who had been exposed to COVID-19, were actively infected with it, or had recovered from it provided the deeply sampled blood TCRbeta repertoires that made up the dataset. The prospective study material was composed of cDNA or gDNA derived from T cells, B-cell-depleted T cells, or PBMCs. A freely available public database, intended as a resource for researchers studying the immune response to SARS-CoV-2, is where the repertoires were released. Where available, HLA class I and class II types were obtained from metadata supplied by the sample provider rather than from assay-based typing. Broader findings and caveats from the paper: Clinical and demographic metadata were provided uncurated, with the amount varying by source and participant.

A note on this clone: This clone's antigen is unknown. Qualities for individual bases were not recorded, and no much larger clone is one base off.

TCRbeta CDR3 regions were amplified from genomic DNA by means of the immunoSEQ Assay, a bias-controlled multiplex PCR. As for how the authors treated the data: The number of nucleated cells in each sample was estimated from the amplification of reference gene primers within the assay. To quantify the absolute abundance of each unique TCRbeta CDR3 rearrangement, sequence reads were collapsed and filtered. For each sample, productive Simpson clonality was calculated by taking the square root of Simpson's diversity index across productive rearrangements. The table was pulled from immuneACCESS by TCRdb, which kept in-frame rearrangements only. Such tables lose some clones; where checked, under half of the loss comes from unresolved V genes, and the rest has no known cause. V and J calls and clone size come straight from that table; D and trimming were deduced from the DNA. The sample includes a few hundred thousand clones, with about 88% observed a single time. The ten most abundant clones make up less than 5% of the sample.

The CDR3 holds 13 amino acids from the cysteine to the phenylalanine. The read is trimmed to its CDR3 DNA, 39 bases read in frame from base 1. CDR1 and CDR2 are drawn from the germline V gene (reference sequence): LNHDA, SQIVND. Trimming takes 5 bases from V and 3 bases from J, and the germline ends sit 9 bases apart. Samples from volunteer blood donors who had recovered from COVID-19 were contributed by a second Seattle source. The collaborating institutions used their own protocols to collect whole blood in K2EDTA tubes. Collaborator samples were shipped for TCRbeta analysis as frozen whole blood, isolated PBMCs, or DNA extracted from either sample type.

Source material: peripheral blood. The chain is assembled from TRBV19 and TRBJ2-3; there is no confident call for the D gene. The TCR originated in a man between 60 and 75 years old who had recovered from COVID-19. The DNA sequence follows: TGTGCCAGTAGTGCGCTTTCGACAGATACGCAGTATTTT. This gives the protein CASSALSTDTQYF.